The source of this T cell receptor (beta chain) is a study of blood T cell repertoires in COVID-19. The authors' processing: The assay estimated nucleated cells by amplifying reference gene primers. The repertoire was sequenced with immunoSEQ multiplex PCR; TCRdb's copy has only in-frame clones and lacks some. The V and J calls and clone size were taken over from that table, and D and trimming were inferred from the DNA. There are roughly 110,000 clones in the sample; approximately 81% occur only once, and around 3.4% lies in the top ten. This CDR3 has 17 amino acids. The V gene lost 3 bases and the J gene lost 0 bases, with 21 bases spanning the gap. Germline-derived CDR1 and CDR2 are DFQATT and SNEGSKA (reference sequence).

The chain employs TRBV20-1 and TRBJ2-7; TRBD2 might be the D (6 bases). The receptor was isolated from a man aged 35-49 years with acute or convalescent COVID-19. The specimen was peripheral blood. The CDR3 here is CSASFVAAGPISYEQYF. The CDR3 coding sequence is TGCAGTGCTAGTTTTGTAGCGGCTGGCCCTATCTCCTACGAGCAGTACTTC.